One and the same sample provided the 21 T cell receptor beta chains below, sequenced in a study of immune evolution from preneoplasia to lung adenocarcinoma. This table comes from immunoSEQ multiplex PCR, and its TCRdb copy is limited to in-frame clones, with some not included. Altogether over 4,000 clones are present, approximately 88% being singletons, with the ten largest covering less than 3.5%. The specimen was FFPE invasive lung adenocarcinoma tissue. These receptor sequences come from a person between 50 and 60 years old with lung adenocarcinoma.

J is TRBJ2-7 and V is TRBV6-1; TRBD2 is a possible D gene (6 bases). CDR1 is MNHNS, CDR2 SASEGT, per germline. Trimming pared 1 base from V and 0 bases from J, leaving 10 bases between. There are 15 residues in the CDR3. The CDR3 nucleotides are TGTGCCAGCAGTGAAGGTGGAGGGAGCTCCTACGAGCAGTACTTC. This translates into CASSEGGGSSYEQYF.

This chain uses TRBV28 with TRBJ2-6; TRBD1 might be the D (5 bases). Germline CDR1 is MDHEN and CDR2 is SYDVKM. The CDR3 contains 16 residues. Trimming pared 6 bases from V and 3 bases from J, leaving 15 bases between. CDR3 nucleotides: TGTGCCAGCAGCCCCGGTGGGGCAATTGGGGCCAACGTCCTGACTTTC. Its translation is CASSPGGAIGANVLTF.

The table lists this clone with a few counts. This chain uses TRBV9 with TRBJ1-2; D is uncertain. Trimming cost V 3 bases and J 2 bases, with 8 bases left between them. The CDR3 has 13 residues. From germline, CDR1 is SGDLS and CDR2 YYNGEE. The CDR3 DNA sequence: TGTGCCAGCAGCGCCACCTACAACTATGGCTACACCTTC. Its translation: CASSATYNYGYTF.

J is TRBJ2-3 and V is TRBV6-5, with 12 bases matching TRBD2. This CDR3 contains 16 residues. The germline CDR1 and CDR2 sequences are MNHEY and SVGAGI. J gave up 6 bases and V 4 bases, and 8 bases lay outside the gene matches. The CDR3 DNA follows: TGTGCCAGCAGTTCTTCCCTAGCGGGAGGGGGGGATACGCAGTATTTT. This encodes CASSSSLAGGGDTQYF.

The gene calls are TRBV18 and TRBJ2-3; D perhaps matches TRBD1 (6 bases). Looked up from germline, CDR1 is KGHSH and CDR2 is LQKENI. The V end was cut by 6 bases, the J end by 3 bases, with 19 bases between. The CDR3 runs 16 residues. CDR3 protein: CASSRDRIKTTDTQYF. The CDR3 DNA reads TGTGCCAGCTCCCGTGACAGGATAAAAACTACAGATACGCAGTATTTT.

This chain joins TRBV9 and TRBJ1-1; no clear D gene. The ends were cut back, 3 bases at V and 0 bases at J, with 15 bases in the middle. This CDR3 has 16 amino acids. In germline, CDR1 is SGDLS, CDR2 YYNGEE. This chain's CDR3 is CASSAISGSLNTEAFF. Written as DNA, the CDR3 is TGTGCCAGCAGCGCCATAAGCGGTTCCCTGAACACTGAAGCTTTCTTT. Full variable domain (missing parts from reference TRBV9 and TRBJ1-1): DSGVTQTPKHLITATGQRVTLRCSPRSGDLSVYWYQQSLDQGLQFLIQYYNGEERAKGNILERFSAQQFPDLHSELNLSSLELGDSALYFCASSAISGSLNTEAFFGQGTRLTVV.

This clone is a singleton in its sample. The chain joins TRBV28 to TRBJ2-1, with 13 bases lining up with TRBD2. This CDR3 region has 15 residues. From germline, CDR1 is MDHEN and CDR2 SYDVKM. The trim removed 6 bases at V and 9 bases at J, leaving 8 bases unmatched. CDR3 nucleotide sequence: TGTGCCAGCAGGTGGGGGACTAGCGGGATGGGTGAGCAGTTCTTC. Its translation: CASRWGTSGMGEQFF.

The V and J genes are TRBV7-3 and TRBJ1-1; D gene ambiguous. V lost 2 bases, J lost 3 bases, and 7 bases lay in between. Germline lookup yields CDR1 SGHTA and CDR2 FQGTGA. The CDR3 consists of 13 residues. The CDR3: CASSLEFDTEAFF. The CDR3 DNA is TGTGCCAGCAGCTTAGAATTTGACACTGAAGCTTTCTTT.

The chain recombines TRBV7-2 with TRBJ2-7; D is uncertain. The CDR3 runs 14 residues. Germline V gene lookup returns CDR1 SGHTA and CDR2 FQGNSA. V was trimmed by 1 base and J by 0 bases, leaving 7 bases between them. CDR3 amino acids: CASSLDPSSYEQYF. For the CDR3, the DNA is TGTGCCAGCAGCTTAGATCCTAGCTCCTACGAGCAGTACTTC.

The rearrangement uses TRBV18 and TRBJ2-1, with D unresolved. V lost 5 bases to trimming and J lost 7 bases, with 18 bases between them. The length of the CDR3 is 15 residues. Looked up from germline, CDR1 is KGHSH and CDR2 is LQKENI. The CDR3, as DNA: TGTGCCAGCTCAGCAGAATCAAGCGCTACAAATGAGCAGTTCTTC. It translates to CASSAESSATNEQFF. Using reference TRBV18 and TRBJ2-1 for the parts outside the CDR3, the full variable domain is NAGVMQNPRHLVRRRGQEARLRCSPMKGHSHVYWYRQLPEEGLKFMVYLQKENIIDESGMPKERFSAEFPKEGPSILRIQQVVRGDSAAYFCASSAESSATNEQFFGPGTRLTVL.

Notes on this clone: Relative to the germline gene, one junction end is altered; a read error may explain this. This chain joins TRBV4-1 and TRBJ1-2; D remains unclear. This CDR3 comprises 15 residues. The germline gives CDR1 MGHRA, CDR2 YSYEKL. The DNA of the CDR3 is TGCGCCAGCAGCCAAGAACCAGTCGCTAACTATGACTACACCTTC. This codes for CASSQEPVANYDYTF.

The rearrangement uses TRBV18 and TRBJ2-1, with 16 positions matching TRBD2. The CDR3 totals 20 residues. Germline CDR1 and CDR2: KGHSH and LQKENI. The J segment lost 4 bases and the V segment lost 0 bases, leaving 9 bases of the junction unmatched. The CDR3 here is CASSPPMGTSGRGIYNEQFF. The CDR3 DNA sequence: TGTGCCAGCTCACCACCGATGGGGACTAGCGGGAGGGGAATATACAATGAGCAGTTCTTC.

This chain uses TRBV6-6 with TRBJ1-3; 7 nucleotides line up with TRBD1. V trimming: 2 bases; J trimming: 2 bases; junction bases outside the gene matches: 3. The CDR3 loop spans 15 amino acids. Germline V gives CDR1 MNHNY, CDR2 SVGAGI (reference sequence). CDR3: CASSYRGGTGNTIYF. The CDR3 coding sequence is TGTGCCAGCAGTTACAGAGGGGGCACTGGAAACACCATATATTTT.

The genes are TRBV9 and TRBJ2-2; D is possibly TRBD1 (5 bases). V lost 0 bases to trimming and J lost 6 bases, with 9 bases between them. The V gene's germline CDR1 is SGDLS and CDR2 YYNGEE. The CDR3 spans 14 residues. As DNA, the CDR3 is TGTGCCAGCAGCGTAGACCCACAGGCCGGGGAGCTGTTTTTT. Translation: CASSVDPQAGELFF.

The rearrangement uses TRBV7-9 and TRBJ1-2, with TRBD1 matching 9 bases. The length of the CDR3 is 15 residues. Germline loops: CDR1 SEHNR, CDR2 FQNEAQ (reference sequence). With V trimmed by 1 base and J by 8 bases, 8 bases remained unmatched. CDR3 region: CASSLEGTGKEGYTF. DNA for the CDR3: TGTGCCAGCAGCTTAGAAGGGACAGGGAAAGAGGGCTACACCTTC.

V and J are TRBV6-6 and TRBJ2-2; 8 positions match TRBD2. Per germline, CDR1 MNHNY and CDR2 SVGAGI (reference sequence). CDR3 length: 16 amino acids. V gave up 5 bases and J gave up 9 bases; unmatched junction bases: 14. The CDR3 reads CASSTSAGTSIRELFF. The CDR3 DNA is TGTGCCAGCAGTACGTCCGCCGGGACTAGTATTCGGGAGCTGTTTTTT.

The chain joins TRBV15 to TRBJ1-2; D gene ambiguous. The ends were cut back, 4 bases at V and 3 bases at J, with 9 bases in the middle. The CDR3 length is 13 residues. Germline CDR1 and CDR2: LNHNV and YYDKDF (reference sequence). CDR3 DNA sequence: TGTGCCACCAGCATGGATGGGGACTATGGCTACACCTTC. This gives the protein CATSMDGDYGYTF.

This chain joins TRBV6-5 and TRBJ2-7; weak D call: TRBD1 (6 bases). Germline values: CDR1 MNHEY, CDR2 SVGAGI. The CDR3 totals 15 residues. Deletions cut 6 bases from V and 2 bases from J, with 17 bases between. The CDR3 loop is CASRKGGFDPYEQYF. The DNA of the CDR3 is TGTGCCAGCAGAAAAGGGGGTTTTGATCCCTACGAGCAGTACTTC.

This chain connects TRBV2 to TRBJ1-3; D gene ambiguous. Germline V CDR1 and CDR2: SNHLY, FYNNEI. The length of the CDR3 is 12 residues. The germline V and J ends were trimmed by 4 bases and 4 bases, with 5 bases remaining between them. The CDR3 protein is CASSGNGNTIYF. DNA of the CDR3: TGTGCCAGCAGTGGAAACGGAAACACCATATATTTT.

The chain is built from TRBV28 and TRBJ1-1; no firm D call. CDR3 length equals 17 residues. Trimming left V 9 bases short and J 5 bases short, with 28 bases between. The germline V gene encodes CDR1 MDHEN and CDR2 SYDVKM. CDR3: CASRSLPTGNLGTEAFF. The CDR3 DNA reads as TGTGCCAGTCGCAGTTTACCCACCGGGAACCTGGGGACTGAAGCTTTCTTT. The full variable domain, its missing parts supplied by reference TRBV28 and TRBJ1-1, is DVKVTQSSRYLVKRTGEKVFLECVQDMDHENMFWYRQDPGLGLRLIYFSYDVKMKEKGDIPEGYSVSREKKERFSLILESASTNQTSMYLCASRSLPTGNLGTEAFFGQGTRLTVV.

This clone was counted a single time. The rearrangement uses TRBV9 and TRBJ2-7, with 9 positions matching TRBD2. Germline assignment: CDR1 SGDLS and CDR2 YYNGEE. The CDR3 has 16 residues. V lost 0 bases to trimming and J lost 9 bases; unmatched junction nucleotides: 13. The CDR3: CASSVGASGTPGGQYF. DNA of the CDR3: TGTGCCAGCAGCGTAGGAGCTAGCGGGACACCAGGGGGGCAGTACTTC.